Listed here is a single TCR beta chain. There is no known antigen for this receptor. Base qualities were left out, and no much larger clone turns up one base away. This record belongs to a study of blood T cells in healthy people across ages (dated by TCRdb to the mid-2010s). Study-wide context: In model experiments, roughly one uniquely barcoded TCR beta cDNA molecule per two T cells was captured by template switching. To avoid experimental bias, donors of different ages were randomly spread across the sequencing lanes. Using the same blood draw, the study looked at two additional independent replicas of 1 million unique cDNA reads for two donors, one aged 18 to 29 and the other aged 80 or older. Age-related changes in TCR beta repertoire diversity were measured in the study by deep sequencing normalized with unique cDNA molecular identifiers. The donors were divided into four age groups: young (average 16 years), middle-aged (almost 40), aged (about 60) and long-lived (about 80). General study outcomes and caveats: The percentage of naive T cells measured by flow cytometry correlated strongly with observed TCR beta diversity. Compared with the aged group, more naive CD4+ T cells, fewer expanded clones and increased TCR diversity were shown by the long-lived group, suggesting age selection. Conclusive comparison of naive and antigen-experienced compartments was prevented by the profiling of bulk unsorted PBMCs. Estimates of total diversity from one million sequenced T cells were regarded as lower bounds and underestimates. Observed TCR beta diversity per million T cells fell roughly linearly with age, and a significant reduction was already apparent by age around 36. Because donor CMV infection status was unknown, age-related changes in expanded clonotypes were potentially confounded.

Library method: 5' RACE. Instrument used: Illumina HiSeq 2500. A second about 7 to 11 cycle PCR used a sample-barcoded 5' primer and a J-beta primer mix. A unique molecular identifier was introduced onto each TCR beta cDNA molecule by a template-switch 5' adaptor carrying 12 random nucleotides. At least 2.5 million CDR3-containing paired-end reads were obtained from each sample. First-strand cDNA was synthesized from all RNA with the Mint cDNA synthesis kit, primed by a TRBC-specific oligonucleotide. Following uracil-DNA glycosylase treatment, a first 18-cycle PCR with universal primers M1SS and BC2_uni_R was performed on all cDNA. In the source study's methods: Normalization of each sample was performed by random selection of 1 million high-quality reads, each carrying a distinct molecular identifier. Reads sharing molecular identifiers were discarded rather than binned into consensus sequences. MiTCR, run with a Q25 quality threshold and the strictest error-elimination algorithm, handled CDR3 identification, clonotype clustering and error correction. Lower-bound total TCR beta diversity was estimated with a nonparametric unseen species model using Euler transformation. The raw public reads went through TCRdb reprocessing: fastp at Q25, MiXCR clone calling, in-frame beta chains kept. Every CDR3 protein is listed once, alongside the most common genes and DNA of its rows. The authors' filters were not applied to this entry. This sample has roughly 2 million distinct CDR3 sequences in its table, and 40% to 55% of those were observed once. About 2.1% of the sample goes to the ten largest clones.

Systemically healthy Caucasian individuals from Russia, about 38 in total and aged about 6 to 95 years, were included as donors. Ten milliliters of peripheral blood were drawn from each donor into EDTA-treated Vacutainer tubes. Ficoll-Paque density-gradient centrifugation was used to isolate PBMCs, with at least 6.5 million per sample. Total RNA, at least 5.5 micrograms per sample, was extracted from PBMCs with Trizol reagent. For every donor, flow cytometry on a PBMC aliquot measured the percentage of naive CD45RAhigh/CD27high T cells. Unmatched junction bases come to 22, with V trimmed by 5 bases and J by 7 bases. For CDR1 and CDR2, the germline V gene lists MDHEN and SYDVKM. The CDR3 sequence holds 19 residues, the cysteine and phenylalanine included. The sequence is cut down to CDR3 DNA, 57 bases in frame from base 1.

This receptor was identified in a woman in her thirties or forties in good health. The rearranged chain carries TRBV28 and TRBJ2-4; 8 bases in between match TRBD1. The sample taken for sequencing was blood. The nucleotide sequence is TGTGCCAGCAGTCCCACCGCGACAGGGGACCACCCTGGGGGGAACATTCAGTACTTC. Its protein reads: CASSPTATGDHPGGNIQYF.